The 18 T cell receptor beta chains below were found in one sample sequenced in a study of T cells in Graves' hyperthyroidism and ophthalmopathy. There were TCR beta CDR3 regions amplified from RNA transcripts. The HTBI primer set was used in a first-round RT-PCR of the TCR CDR3. TCRdb re-analysed the multiplex PCR reads in MiXCR, keeping a single row per CDR3 protein. The data contain approximately 560,000 distinct CDR3 sequences, less than 20% of them seen just once; the ten biggest clones take up approximately 7%. Sequencing used blood. These TCRs come from a woman in her twenties or thirties with Graves' hyperthyroidism.

This chain connects TRBV19 to TRBJ2-1; 8 positions match TRBD2. The J segment lost 9 bases and the V segment lost 7 bases, leaving 17 bases of the junction unmatched. The CDR3 has 16 amino acids. CDR1 and CDR2 from the germline V gene are LNHDA and SQIVND (reference sequence). As DNA, the CDR3 is TGTGCCAGTAACCTCCCTGGTAGCGGGATAGAGGGTGAGCAGTTCTTC. This encodes CASNLPGSGIEGEQFF.

A few counts support this clonotype. The chain recombines TRBV6-2 or TRBV6-3 with TRBJ2-1; TRBD2 agrees at 8 bases. This CDR3 comprises 15 residues. Germline lookup yields CDR1 MNHEY and CDR2 SVGEGT. J was trimmed by 5 bases and V by 3 bases; bases with no gene match: 6. The CDR3 sequence is CASSYVRTSNNEQFF. CDR3 DNA: TGTGCCAGCAGTTATGTTAGGACTAGCAACAATGAGCAGTTCTTC.

The CDR3 nucleotides are TGTGCCACCAGCAGGGGGGGAACGGTCGGGGAGCTGTTTTTT. Its protein product is CATSRGGTVGELFF. The gene calls are TRBV15 and TRBJ2-2; possibly TRBD2 for D (6 bases). Looked up from germline, CDR1 is LNHNV and CDR2 is YYDKDF (reference sequence). V lost 3 bases, J lost 7 bases, and 12 bases lay in between. The CDR3 loop spans 14 amino acids.

This clonotype was found many times. V gene TRBV5-1 combines with J gene TRBJ2-1; 8 bases are a match to TRBD1. The germline CDR1 and CDR2 sequences are SGHRS and YFSETQ. The length of the CDR3 is 14 residues. The V segment lost 3 bases and the J segment 10 bases; nucleotides outside the gene matches: 9. CDR3 protein: CASSSLGQGLEQFF. The CDR3 DNA sequence: TGCGCCAGCAGCTCTCTTGGACAGGGATTAGAGCAGTTCTTC.

This clonotype showed up many times. The genes are TRBV27 and TRBJ2-7, with 9 positions matching TRBD2. V was clipped by 0 bases and J by 4 bases; unmatched bases: 4. CDR1 and CDR2 from the germline V gene are MNHEY and SMNVEV (reference sequence). The CDR3 runs 15 residues. The CDR3 DNA reads as TGTGCCAGCAGTTTATCGGCTAGCGGGAAATACGAGCAGTACTTC. Its translation is CASSLSASGKYEQYF.

This clonotype came up many times. The chain uses TRBV6-1 and TRBJ1-5; TRBD1 might be the D (6 bases). Germline values: CDR1 MNHNS, CDR2 SASEGT. CDR3 length: 16 residues. V lost 1 base to trimming and J lost 0 bases, with 10 bases between them. The CDR3 coding sequence is TGTGCCAGCAGTGAAGAAGGGGGAATTAGCAATCAGCCCCAGCATTTT. This sequence encodes CASSEEGGISNQPQHF.

Comments on this clonotype: A much larger clone lies one base from this, so it may be a read error. V usage is TRBV20-1 and J usage is TRBJ2-2; 8 bases fit TRBD2. Germline CDR1 and CDR2: DFQATT and SNEGSKA (reference sequence). The CDR3 is 15 residues long. The J segment lost 7 bases and the V segment lost 6 bases, leaving 13 bases of the junction unmatched. The CDR3 spells CSATLGAGENGELFF. Written as DNA, the CDR3 is TGCAGTGCCACCTTGGGAGCGGGAGAAAACGGGGAGCTGTTTTTT.

This clonotype has at least ten counts. This rearrangement joins TRBV30 to TRBJ1-6; 10 nucleotides match TRBD1. CDR1 is GTSNPN, CDR2 SVGIG, per germline (reference sequence). This CDR3 comprises 13 residues. The junction had 2 bases not matched to a gene; V was cut back by 5 bases and J by 7 bases. The CDR3 here is CAWQGQGNSPLHF. CDR3 coding DNA: TGTGCCTGGCAGGGACAGGGGAATTCACCCCTCCACTTT.

This clonotype was counted only a few times. The V call is TRBV25-1, the J call TRBJ1-2; 9 nucleotides agree with TRBD1. The germline V gene encodes CDR1 MGHDK and CDR2 SYGVNS. The length of the CDR3 is 15 residues. Trimming cost V 8 bases and J 3 bases; bases outside gene matches: 10. CDR3: CASAPRRDRDYGYTF. CDR3 coding DNA: TGTGCCAGCGCCCCCCGCCGGGACAGGGACTATGGCTACACCTTC.

The J gene is TRBJ1-1, the V gene TRBV30; D gene unclear. CDR1 is GTSNPN, CDR2 SVGIG, per germline (reference sequence). V lost 3 bases and J 0 bases, leaving 8 bases between the germline ends. The CDR3 length is 13 residues. The CDR3 here is CAWSARVNTEAFF. The CDR3 DNA reads TGTGCCTGGAGCGCGAGGGTGAACACTGAAGCTTTCTTT.

This clonotype has at least ten counts. V and J are TRBV30 and TRBJ1-1; perhaps TRBD1 as D (6 bases). The CDR3 contains 13 residues. V lost 4 bases, J lost 7 bases, and 16 bases lay in between. Per the germline V gene, CDR1 is GTSNPN and CDR2 is SVGIG (reference sequence). CDR3 sequence: CAWTYRDTGEAFF. In DNA form, the CDR3 reads TGTGCCTGGACATACCGGGACACCGGTGAAGCTTTCTTT.

The chain carries TRBV7-9 and TRBJ2-7, with 7 bases identical to TRBD2. CDR1 and CDR2 (germline): SEHNR, FQNEAQ (reference sequence). The CDR3 contains 14 residues. With V trimmed by 8 bases and J by 5 bases, 12 bases remained unmatched. The CDR3 here is CASHWGGSRNEQYF. The CDR3 DNA reads as TGTGCCAGCCATTGGGGGGGGAGTCGGAACGAGCAGTACTTC.

This clonotype was observed a handful of times. This chain uses TRBV30 with TRBJ1-1; tentative D call: TRBD1 (5 bases). V dropped 5 bases and J dropped 0 bases, with 22 bases sitting between them. The length of the CDR3 is 17 residues. CDR1 and CDR2 (germline): GTSNPN, SVGIG (reference sequence). The CDR3 coding sequence is TGTGCCTGGCACGACGGGAAGAGGGGAATAATGAACACTGAAGCTTTCTTT. It encodes CAWHDGKRGIMNTEAFF.

V gene TRBV6-2 or TRBV6-3 combines with J gene TRBJ1-2; D uncertain. This CDR3 has 12 residues. V was shortened by 3 bases and J by 5 bases, with 7 bases between the two germline ends. The germline V gene encodes CDR1 MNHEY and CDR2 SVGEGT. The CDR3 region is CASSYRRYGYTF. The DNA for the CDR3 is TGTGCCAGCAGTTATAGGCGGTATGGCTACACCTTC.

The chain uses TRBV5-1 and TRBJ2-3, with 7 bases matching TRBD1. The CDR3 sequence is 15 residues long. J gave up 2 bases and V 4 bases, and 7 bases lay outside the gene matches. Per the germline V gene, CDR1 is SGHRS and CDR2 is YFSETQ. Here the CDR3 reads CASSPLQGNTDTQYF. In nucleotides, the CDR3 is TGCGCCAGCAGCCCCCTACAGGGGAACACAGATACGCAGTATTTT.

This clonotype has a count of ten or more. The gene calls are TRBV20-1 and TRBJ2-7; D tentatively fits TRBD1 or TRBD2 (5 bases each). This CDR3 has 12 residues. Trimming cost V 7 bases and J 1 base, with 11 bases left between them. The germline V gene encodes CDR1 DFQATT and CDR2 SNEGSKA (reference sequence). CDR3 DNA sequence: TGCAGTGGAGAGAGGGGTTCCTACGAGCAGTACTTC. It is translated as CSGERGSYEQYF.

CDR3 amino acids: CSARDDRGGSETQYF. Written as DNA, the CDR3 is TGCAGTGCTAGAGACGACAGGGGCGGGTCAGAGACCCAGTACTTC. The chain employs TRBV20-1 and TRBJ2-5; 8 nucleotides match TRBD1. Germline V gene data show CDR1 as DFQATT and CDR2 as SNEGSKA (reference sequence). This CDR3 has 15 amino acids. Losses at the gene ends were 0 bases for V and 4 bases for J; bases not matched to a gene: 7.

The chain couples TRBV12-3 or TRBV12-4 to TRBJ1-1, with 7 bases aligning to TRBD1. The junction had 6 bases not matched to a gene; V was cut back by 3 bases and J by 5 bases. The CDR3 sequence is 14 residues long. The chain's CDR3 is CASSLCQGGTEAFF. Written as DNA, the CDR3 is TGTGCCAGCAGTTTGTGTCAGGGGGGTACTGAAGCTTTCTTT.